Described below is a single T cell receptor beta chain sequence and its context. Transcripts of RNA were the source for amplifying TCR beta CDR3 regions. An opening RT-PCR round employed HTBI primers and preceded a second-round multiplex PCR. One entry per CDR3 protein results from TCRdb running MiXCR on the multiplex PCR reads. The table includes nearly 400,000 distinct CDR3 sequences, around 20% detected once. This record belongs to a study of Graves' ophthalmopathy and Graves' hyperthyroidism. This clonotype was sampled from a woman aged 18-29 years with Graves' ophthalmopathy. Sequencing used peripheral blood.

CDR3 protein: CASSFKDSYEQYF. In DNA form, the CDR3 reads TGCGCCAGCAGCTTTAAAGACTCCTACGAGCAGTACTTC. The chain couples TRBV5-1 to TRBJ2-7, with D uncertain. V was shortened by 2 bases and J by 0 bases, with 6 bases between the two germline ends. CDR3 length: 13 amino acids. The V gene's germline CDR1 is SGHRS and CDR2 YFSETQ.